The clone carrying this TCR beta chain was observed a handful of times. Its antigen is unknown. Looked up from germline, CDR1 is MDHEN and CDR2 is SYDVKM. V shed 8 bases, J shed 0 bases, and the junction held 12 bases outside the gene matches. The CDR3 loop spans 16 amino acids. Running of the assay took place at deep level. Data came from immunoSEQ multiplex PCR; TCRdb stores just in-frame clones and leaves some out. The table has hundreds of thousands of clones, around 72% seen once. These data originate in a study of shared clonotypes between healthy human individuals. Study conclusions and caveats: In contrast to clonotypes shared by all four donors, non-shared clonotypes had lower generation probabilities.

The chain joins TRBV28 to TRBJ2-7; 8 bases line up with TRBD2. This TCR came from a woman aged 30 to 39 in good health. Sequencing was performed on memory CD4+ T cells sorted from blood. Subset described: CD45RA-negative fraction. The CDR3 region has the DNA TGTGCCAGCTACCCCTCCGGACTAGCTAACTCCTACGAGCAGTACTTC. This sequence encodes CASYPSGLANSYEQYF. Drawing the rest from reference TRBV28 and TRBJ2-7, the complete variable domain is DVKVTQSSRYLVKRTGEKVFLECVQDMDHENMFWYRQDPGLGLRLIYFSYDVKMKEKGDIPEGYSVSREKKERFSLILESASTNQTSMYLCASYPSGLANSYEQYFGPGTRLTVT.